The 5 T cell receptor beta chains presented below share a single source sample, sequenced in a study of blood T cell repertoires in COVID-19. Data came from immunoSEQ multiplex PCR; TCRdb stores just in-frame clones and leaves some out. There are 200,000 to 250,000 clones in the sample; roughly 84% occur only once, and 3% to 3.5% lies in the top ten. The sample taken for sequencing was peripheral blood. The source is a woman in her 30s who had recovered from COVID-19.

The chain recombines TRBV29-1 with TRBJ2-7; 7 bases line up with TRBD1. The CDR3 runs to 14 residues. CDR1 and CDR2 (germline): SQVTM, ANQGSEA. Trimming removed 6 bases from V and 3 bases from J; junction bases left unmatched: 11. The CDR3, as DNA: TGCAGCGTGAGGCCAGGGACAGCCTTCTACGAGCAGTACTTC. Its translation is CSVRPGTAFYEQYF.

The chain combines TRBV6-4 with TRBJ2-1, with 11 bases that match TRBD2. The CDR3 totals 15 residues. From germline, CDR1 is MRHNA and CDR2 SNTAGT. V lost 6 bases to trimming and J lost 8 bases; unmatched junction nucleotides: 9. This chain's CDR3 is CASSELAGEGDEQFF. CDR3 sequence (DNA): TGTGCCAGCAGCGAACTAGCGGGAGAAGGGGATGAGCAGTTCTTC.

This CDR3 is CASSQPGEWVTDTQYF. As DNA, the CDR3 is TGTGCCAGCAGTCAACCCGGGGAGTGGGTCACAGATACGCAGTATTTT. The chain recombines TRBV5-8 with TRBJ2-3, with D possibly TRBD2 on 5 matching bases. The germline V gene encodes CDR1 SGHTS and CDR2 YDEGEE. V gave up 5 bases and J gave up 2 bases, with 18 bases separating them. The CDR3 sequence is 16 residues long.

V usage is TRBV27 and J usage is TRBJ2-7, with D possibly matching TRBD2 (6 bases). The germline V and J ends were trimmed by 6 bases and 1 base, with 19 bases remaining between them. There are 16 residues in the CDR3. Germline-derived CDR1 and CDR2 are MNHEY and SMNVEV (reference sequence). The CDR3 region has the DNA TGTGCCAGCAGCACGACCAGCGGGCAGCCTTCCTACGAGCAGTACTTC. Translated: CASSTTSGQPSYEQYF.

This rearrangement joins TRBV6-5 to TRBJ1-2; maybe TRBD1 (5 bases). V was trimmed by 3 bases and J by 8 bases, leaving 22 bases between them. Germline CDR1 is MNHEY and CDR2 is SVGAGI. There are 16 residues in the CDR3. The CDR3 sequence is CASSYQRDAFSGGYTF. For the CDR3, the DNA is TGTGCCAGCAGTTATCAGCGGGACGCCTTTTCGGGGGGCTACACCTTC.